What follows describes a single T cell receptor beta chain. The data originate from a study of OX40 agonist ivuxolimab in advanced cancers. Background on the study: Dose-escalation cases comprised hepatocellular carcinoma, melanoma, renal cell or head and neck cancer. Three patients had partial responses: one hepatocellular carcinoma, two cutaneous melanoma.

The CDR3 has 16 residues. The germline gives CDR1 LNHDA, CDR2 SQIVND (reference sequence). Trimming pared 5 bases from V and 1 base from J, leaving 17 bases between. TCRdb keeps only in-frame clones here, not all; method: immunoSEQ multiplex PCR. This table has approximately 92,000 clones, approximately 94% appearing once. The source of this sequence is an adult with an advanced solid tumor such as melanoma, head and neck, liver or kidney cancer. This sample comprised CD4+ or CD8+ T cells sorted from blood, obtained in a trial of the OX40 agonist ivuxolimab. The J gene is TRBJ1-1, the V gene TRBV19; D remains unclear. The CDR3 here is CASSRRVSFGNTEAFF. In DNA form, the CDR3 reads TGTGCCAGTAGTCGTAGGGTTTCCTTCGGGAACACTGAAGCTTTCTTT. Together with reference TRBV19 and TRBJ1-1, the CDR3 gives the full variable domain: DGGITQSPKYLFRKEGQNVTLSCEQNLNHDAMYWYRQDPGQGLRLIYYSQIVNDFQKGDIAEGYSVSREKKESFPLTVTSAQKNPTAFYLCASSRRVSFGNTEAFFGQGTRLTVV.